The clone carrying this T cell receptor beta chain occurred a few times. Its antigen is not known. The data were obtained in a study of beta chain features in type 1 diabetes. As for the study in general: Age, gender and cell yields were similar between patients and healthy donors.

Expressed TCRB transcripts got sequenced, as all isolated RNA was reverse transcribed. This table comes from immunoSEQ multiplex PCR, and its TCRdb copy is limited to in-frame clones, with some not included. Altogether about 400,000 clones are present, roughly 12% being singletons, with the ten largest covering 0.0095% to 0.013%. Findings of the study overall: Type 1 diabetes patients showed a moderate but significant shortening of TCRB CDR3s in all four CD4+ subsets.

The CDR3 length is 15 residues. Trimming took 6 bases from V and 4 from J; bases not matched to a gene: 11. CDR1 and CDR2 (germline): LNHDA, SQIVND (reference sequence). The sequenced material came from naive CD4+ T cells from blood. This rearrangement joins TRBV19 to TRBJ2-7; 8 nucleotides line up with TRBD1. The TCR was taken from a young woman with type 1 diabetes. This chain's CDR3 is CASRMTGEVSYEQYF. For the CDR3, the DNA is TGTGCCAGTAGGATGACAGGGGAAGTAAGTTACGAGCAGTACTTC.